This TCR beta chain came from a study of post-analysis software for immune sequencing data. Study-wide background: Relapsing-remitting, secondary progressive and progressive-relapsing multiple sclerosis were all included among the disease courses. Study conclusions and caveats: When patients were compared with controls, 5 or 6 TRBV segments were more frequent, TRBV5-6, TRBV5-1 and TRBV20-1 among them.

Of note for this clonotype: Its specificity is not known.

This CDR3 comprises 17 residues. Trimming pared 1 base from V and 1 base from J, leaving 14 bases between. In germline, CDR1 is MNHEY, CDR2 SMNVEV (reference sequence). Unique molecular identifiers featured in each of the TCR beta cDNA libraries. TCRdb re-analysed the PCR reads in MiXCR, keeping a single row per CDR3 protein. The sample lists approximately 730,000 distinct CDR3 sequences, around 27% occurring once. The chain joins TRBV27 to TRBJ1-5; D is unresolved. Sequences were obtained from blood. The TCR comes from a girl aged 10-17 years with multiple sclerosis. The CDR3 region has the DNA TGTGCCAGCAGTTTATTGAATCCGGGTTTAAGCAATCAGCCCCAGCATTTT. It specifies CASSLLNPGLSNQPQHF.